A single sample is the source of the 18 T cell receptor beta chains below, sequenced in a study of blood T cell repertoires in COVID-19. Some clones are missing from TCRdb's copy, which holds only in-frame ones; the method was immunoSEQ multiplex PCR. The sample contains 200,000 to 250,000 clones, more than 70% of which appear only once. Sequenced input: peripheral blood. Receptor source: a man at least 80 years old with acute or convalescent COVID-19.

Here the CDR3 reads CASSLTGLTDGYTF. In DNA form, the CDR3 reads TGCGCCAGCAGCTTGACAGGTCTAACGGATGGCTACACCTTC. This chain connects TRBV5-1 to TRBJ1-2; tentatively, D is TRBD1 (5 bases). The germline V and J ends were trimmed by 1 base and 6 bases, with 13 bases remaining between them. This CDR3 is 14 amino acids long. The V gene's germline CDR1 is SGHRS and CDR2 YFSETQ.

V and J are TRBV7-3 and TRBJ2-2; perhaps TRBD2 as D (6 bases). This CDR3 spans 16 amino acids. Germline CDR1 SGHTA, CDR2 FQGTGA. The V end was cut by 5 bases, the J end by 0 bases, with 13 bases between. In DNA, the CDR3 is TGTGCCAGCAGCCTACCGGGACTCCCGAACACCGGGGAGCTGTTTTTT. This codes for CASSLPGLPNTGELFF.

This clone has only a few counts. The V call is TRBV24-1, the J call TRBJ1-5; D gene uncertain. The length of the CDR3 is 14 residues. The V end lost 1 base, the J end lost 4 bases, and 7 bases lay between the germline ends. Germline V gene sequence: CDR1 KGHDR, CDR2 SFDVKD. The CDR3 sequence: CATSDFGQNQPQHF. For the CDR3, the DNA is TGTGCCACCAGTGATTTTGGCCAGAATCAGCCCCAGCATTTT.

This sequence joins TRBV11-3 and TRBJ1-5; possible D gene TRBD1, 6 bases. The CDR3 extends over 19 amino acids. The V end lost 0 bases, the J end lost 4 bases, and 22 bases lay between the germline ends. Germline CDR1 is SGHNT and CDR2 is YENEEA. The CDR3 reads CASSLDSGGGAVPNQPQHF. CDR3 DNA: TGTGCCAGCAGCTTAGATTCCGGTGGGGGGGCCGTGCCGAATCAGCCCCAGCATTTT.

V is TRBV7-2 and J is TRBJ1-4; 7 bases are a match to TRBD1. Losses at the gene ends were 1 base for V and 2 bases for J; bases not matched to a gene: 1. Germline values: CDR1 SGHTA, CDR2 FQGNSA. This CDR3 comprises 15 residues. The CDR3 DNA reads TGTGCCAGCAGCTTAGGGGACAGTACTAATGAAAAACTGTTTTTT. This sequence encodes CASSLGDSTNEKLFF.

The V call is TRBV19, the J call TRBJ1-2, with D tentatively TRBD1 (6 bases). The CDR3 contains 16 residues. V was pared by 5 bases and J by 2 bases, with 18 bases between. Germline assignment: CDR1 LNHDA and CDR2 SQIVND (reference sequence). CDR3 DNA: TGTGCCAGTAGTGATCTACCGGGACAAAAAAACTATGGCTACACCTTC. The encoded protein is CASSDLPGQKNYGYTF.

The gene calls are TRBV7-3 and TRBJ2-5, with D possibly being TRBD2 (6 bases). The V gene lost 5 bases and the J gene lost 5 bases, with 12 bases spanning the gap. CDR1 and CDR2 (germline): SGHTA, FQGTGA. This CDR3 contains 13 residues. CDR3 DNA sequence: TGTGCCAGCAGCCGAGGGGAGGCGGAGACCCAGTACTTC. Residues: CASSRGEAETQYF.

This clone was observed once. The J gene is TRBJ2-7, the V gene TRBV25-1; D possibly corresponds to TRBD1 (6 bases). Germline V lookup: CDR1 MGHDK, CDR2 SYGVNS. V lost 4 bases to trimming and J lost 3 bases, with 16 bases between them. The CDR3 spans 15 residues. CDR3 sequence reads: CASSGPPQGGYEQYF. The CDR3 bases are TGTGCCAGCAGTGGTCCCCCCCAAGGGGGCTACGAGCAGTACTTC.

The J gene is TRBJ2-3, the V gene TRBV7-2; 13 bases are shared with TRBD2. The CDR3 loop spans 18 amino acids. The germline gives CDR1 SGHTA, CDR2 FQGNSA. V lost 5 bases, J lost 0 bases, and 8 bases stayed unmatched. As DNA, the CDR3 is TGTGCCAGCAGCCCACTCCCGGGACTAGCGGGGAGCACAGATACGCAGTATTTT. This sequence encodes CASSPLPGLAGSTDTQYF.

The chain recombines TRBV29-1 with TRBJ2-7, with 7 nucleotides matching TRBD1. The length of the CDR3 is 13 residues. With 1 base clipped from V and 6 bases from J, the junction kept 6 bases outside the gene matches. Germline V gives CDR1 SQVTM, CDR2 ANQGSEA. The CDR3 nucleotides read TGCAGCGTTGAAGCCCGACAGGGCTCCGAGCAGTACTTC. This codes for CSVEARQGSEQYF.

There are a few counts of this clone. This chain connects TRBV7-2 to TRBJ1-2; TRBD1 might be the D (5 bases). Between the trimmed V and J ends, which lost 5 bases and 5 bases, there was a span of 12 bases. Germline loops: CDR1 SGHTA, CDR2 FQGNSA. The CDR3 extends over 13 amino acids. The CDR3 spells CASSPDRRYGYTF. The CDR3 DNA follows: TGTGCCAGCAGCCCTGACAGAAGATATGGCTACACCTTC.

J is TRBJ1-2 and V is TRBV19, with 8 bases matching TRBD1. V lost 7 bases and J lost 4; bases outside the gene matches: 8. From germline, CDR1 is LNHDA and CDR2 SQIVND (reference sequence). CDR3 length equals 14 residues. CDR3 nucleotides: TGTGCCAGTACCACAGGGGGAGCACTCTATGGCTACACCTTC. This encodes CASTTGGALYGYTF.

V is TRBV5-1 and J is TRBJ1-1, with 7 bases identical to TRBD1. The CDR3 has 16 residues. V was clipped by 0 bases and J by 8 bases; unmatched bases: 13. Germline CDR1 reads SGHRS; CDR2 reads YFSETQ. For the CDR3, the DNA is TGCGCCAGCAGCTTGGGGGGGACAGCCATAACGCGAGAAGCTTTCTTT. Protein product: CASSLGGTAITREAFF.

This clone was picked up one time. The V gene is TRBV2, the J gene TRBJ1-5; 7 bases are shared with TRBD1. Trimming took 7 bases from V and 3 from J; bases not matched to a gene: 6. The CDR3 sequence is 14 residues long. Germline-derived CDR1 and CDR2 are SNHLY and FYNNEI. CDR3 residues: CASKRDRPNQPQHF. The CDR3, as DNA: TGTGCCAGCAAACGGGACAGACCCAATCAGCCCCAGCATTTT.

In DNA form, the CDR3 reads TGTGCCAGCAGCCGCCGGACAGGACTGAACACTGAAGCTTTCTTT. It specifies CASSRRTGLNTEAFF. The chain is built from TRBV14 and TRBJ1-1; 7 bases agree with TRBD1. The CDR3 covers 15 residues. The germline gives CDR1 SGHDN, CDR2 FVKESK. J lost 0 bases, V lost 4 bases, and 5 bases had no gene match. The variable domain in full, completed from reference TRBV14 and TRBJ1-1, reads EAGVTQFPSHSVIEKGQTVTLRCDPISGHDNLYWYRRVMGKEIKFLLHFVKESKQDESGMPNNRFLAERTGGTYSTLKVQPAELEDSGVYFCASSRRTGLNTEAFFGQGTRLTVV.

This sequence joins TRBV4-2 and TRBJ1-5; D ambiguous. Germline V gene sequence: CDR1 LGHNA, CDR2 YNFKEQ. Trimming cost V 0 bases and J 5 bases, with 5 bases left between them. CDR3 length: 13 amino acids. The CDR3 coding sequence is TGTGCCAGCAGCCAAGATCAGGATCAGCCCCAGCATTTT. Protein product: CASSQDQDQPQHF.

This chain uses TRBV7-9 with TRBJ1-2; D perhaps matches TRBD1 (6 bases). V lost 2 bases, J lost 8 bases, and 12 bases lay in between. The CDR3 is made up of 13 amino acids. Germline CDR1 and CDR2: SEHNR and FQNEAQ (reference sequence). The CDR3 loop reads CASSLSDRPGYTF. The CDR3, as DNA: TGTGCCAGCAGCTTATCGGACAGACCGGGCTACACCTTC.

The rearrangement links TRBV5-1 to TRBJ2-3; TRBD1 might be the D (5 bases). Germline V gene sequence: CDR1 SGHRS, CDR2 YFSETQ. This CDR3 has 14 residues. Between the trimmed V and J ends, which lost 0 bases and 5 bases, there was a span of 10 bases. This CDR3 is CASSLARAVDTQYF. The CDR3 DNA follows: TGCGCCAGCAGCTTGGCCAGGGCGGTAGATACGCAGTATTTT.